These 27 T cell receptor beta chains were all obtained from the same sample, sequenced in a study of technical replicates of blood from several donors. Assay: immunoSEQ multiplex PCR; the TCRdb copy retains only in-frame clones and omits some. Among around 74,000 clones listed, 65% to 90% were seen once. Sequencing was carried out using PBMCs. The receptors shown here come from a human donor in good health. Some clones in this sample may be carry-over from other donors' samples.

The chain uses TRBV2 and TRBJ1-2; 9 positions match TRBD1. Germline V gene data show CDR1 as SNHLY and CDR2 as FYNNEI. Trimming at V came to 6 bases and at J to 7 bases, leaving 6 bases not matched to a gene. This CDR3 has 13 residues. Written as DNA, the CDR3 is TGTGCCAGCAGGAAACAGGGGGCGGGTGGCTACACCTTC. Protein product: CASRKQGAGGYTF.

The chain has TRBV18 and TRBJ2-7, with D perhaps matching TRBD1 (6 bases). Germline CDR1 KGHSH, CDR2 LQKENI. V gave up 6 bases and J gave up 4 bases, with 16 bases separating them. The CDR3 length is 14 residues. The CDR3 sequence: CASSFGQNFYEQYF. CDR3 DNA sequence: TGTGCCAGCTCCTTTGGACAGAATTTTTACGAGCAGTACTTC.

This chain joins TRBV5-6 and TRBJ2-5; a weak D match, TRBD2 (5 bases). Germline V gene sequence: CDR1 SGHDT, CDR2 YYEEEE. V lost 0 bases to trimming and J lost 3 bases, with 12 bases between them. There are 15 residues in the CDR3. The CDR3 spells CASSLGVGREETQYF. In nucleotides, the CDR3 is TGTGCCAGCAGCTTGGGAGTTGGGAGAGAAGAGACCCAGTACTTC.

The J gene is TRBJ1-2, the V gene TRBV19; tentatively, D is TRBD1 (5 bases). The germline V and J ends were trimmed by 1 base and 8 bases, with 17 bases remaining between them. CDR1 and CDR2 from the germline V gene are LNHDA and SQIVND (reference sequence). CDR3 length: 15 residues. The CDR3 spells CASSIVRGLSGGYTF. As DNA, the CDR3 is TGTGCCAGTAGTATAGTTCGGGGACTTTCAGGCGGCTACACCTTC.

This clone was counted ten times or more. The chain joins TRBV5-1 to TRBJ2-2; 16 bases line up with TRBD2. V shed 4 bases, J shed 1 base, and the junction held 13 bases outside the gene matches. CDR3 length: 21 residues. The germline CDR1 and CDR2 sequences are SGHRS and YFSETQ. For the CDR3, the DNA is TGCGCCAGCAGCCCCGAACCCGGGACTAGCGGGAGGGTGGGGAACACCGGGGAGCTGTTTTTT. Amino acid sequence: CASSPEPGTSGRVGNTGELFF.

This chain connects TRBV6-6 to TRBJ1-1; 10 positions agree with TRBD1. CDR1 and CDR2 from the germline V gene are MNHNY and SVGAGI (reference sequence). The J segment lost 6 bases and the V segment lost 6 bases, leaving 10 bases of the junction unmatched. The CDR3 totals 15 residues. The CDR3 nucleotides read TGTGCCAGCAGCAACCTCGGACAGGGGGGCGCTGAAGCTTTCTTT. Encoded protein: CASSNLGQGGAEAFF.

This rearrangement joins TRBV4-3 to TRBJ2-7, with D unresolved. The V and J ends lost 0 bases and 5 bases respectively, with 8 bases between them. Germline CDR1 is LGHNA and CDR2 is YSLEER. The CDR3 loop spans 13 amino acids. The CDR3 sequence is CASSQDILNEQYF. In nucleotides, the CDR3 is TGCGCCAGCAGCCAAGATATTTTAAACGAGCAGTACTTC.

CDR3 protein: CASSYRGSDEQYF. The CDR3 nucleotides are TGTGCCAGCAGCTACCGGGGTAGCGACGAGCAGTACTTC. The genes are TRBV13 and TRBJ2-7, with D perhaps matching TRBD2 (5 bases). The V and J ends lost 4 bases and 5 bases respectively, with 12 bases between them. The germline V gene encodes CDR1 PRHDT and CDR2 FYEKMQ (reference sequence). The CDR3 sequence is 13 residues long.

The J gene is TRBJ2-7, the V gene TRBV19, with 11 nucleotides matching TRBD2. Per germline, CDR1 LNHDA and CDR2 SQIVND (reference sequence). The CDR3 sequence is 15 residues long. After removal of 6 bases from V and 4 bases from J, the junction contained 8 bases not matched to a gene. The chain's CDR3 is CASSELAGGRYEQYF. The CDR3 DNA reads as TGTGCCAGTAGCGAATTAGCGGGAGGGCGGTACGAGCAGTACTTC.

The CDR3 spells CASSLRTASVETQYF. For the CDR3, the DNA is TGTGCCAGCAGCTTACGCACGGCTAGCGTAGAGACCCAGTACTTC. The gene calls are TRBV7-2 and TRBJ2-5, with D possibly matching TRBD2 (6 bases). Germline lookup yields CDR1 SGHTA and CDR2 FQGNSA. Between the trimmed V and J ends, which lost 2 bases and 4 bases, there was a span of 14 bases. CDR3 size: 15 residues. Variable domain in full (rest from reference TRBV7-2 and TRBJ2-5): GAGVSQSPSNKVTEKGKDVELRCDPISGHTALYWYRQSLGQGLEFLIYFQGNSAPDKSGLPSDRFSAERTGGSVSTLTIQRTQQEDSAVYLCASSLRTASVETQYFGPGTRLLVL.

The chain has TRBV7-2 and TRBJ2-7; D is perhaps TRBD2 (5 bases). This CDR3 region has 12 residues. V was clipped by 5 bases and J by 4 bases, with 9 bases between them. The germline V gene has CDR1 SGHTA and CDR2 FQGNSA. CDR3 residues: CASSLERYEQYF. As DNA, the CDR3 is TGTGCCAGCAGCCTCGAGCGGTACGAGCAGTACTTC.

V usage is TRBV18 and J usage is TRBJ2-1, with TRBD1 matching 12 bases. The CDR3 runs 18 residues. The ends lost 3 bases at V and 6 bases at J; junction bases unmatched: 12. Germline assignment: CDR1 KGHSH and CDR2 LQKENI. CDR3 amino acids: CASSPRKHPGQGANEQFF. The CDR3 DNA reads TGTGCCAGCTCACCGCGCAAGCATCCGGGACAGGGGGCCAATGAGCAGTTCTTC. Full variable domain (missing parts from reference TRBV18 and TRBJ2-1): NAGVMQNPRHLVRRRGQEARLRCSPMKGHSHVYWYRQLPEEGLKFMVYLQKENIIDESGMPKERFSAEFPKEGPSILRIQQVVRGDSAAYFCASSPRKHPGQGANEQFFGPGTRLTVL.

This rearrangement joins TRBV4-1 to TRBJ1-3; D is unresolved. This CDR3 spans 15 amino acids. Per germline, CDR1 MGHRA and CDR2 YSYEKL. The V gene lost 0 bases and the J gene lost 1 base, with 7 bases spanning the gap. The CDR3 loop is CASSQDRGSGNTIYF. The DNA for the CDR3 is TGCGCCAGCAGCCAAGATCGAGGGTCTGGAAACACCATATATTTT.

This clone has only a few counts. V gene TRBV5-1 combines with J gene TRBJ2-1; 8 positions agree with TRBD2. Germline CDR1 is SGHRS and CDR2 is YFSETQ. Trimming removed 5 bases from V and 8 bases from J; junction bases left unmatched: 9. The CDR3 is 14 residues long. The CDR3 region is CASSIGRAYDEQFF. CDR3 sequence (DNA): TGCGCCAGCAGTATCGGGAGGGCCTATGATGAGCAGTTCTTC.

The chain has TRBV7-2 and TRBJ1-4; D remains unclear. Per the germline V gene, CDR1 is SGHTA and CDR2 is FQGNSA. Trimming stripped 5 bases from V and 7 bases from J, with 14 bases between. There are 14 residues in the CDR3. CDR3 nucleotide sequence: TGTGCCAGCAGCATACCGGGAGGTAGTGAAAAACTGTTTTTT. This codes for CASSIPGGSEKLFF. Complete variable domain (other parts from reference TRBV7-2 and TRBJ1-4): GAGVSQSPSNKVTEKGKDVELRCDPISGHTALYWYRQSLGQGLEFLIYFQGNSAPDKSGLPSDRFSAERTGGSVSTLTIQRTQQEDSAVYLCASSIPGGSEKLFFGSGTQLSVL.

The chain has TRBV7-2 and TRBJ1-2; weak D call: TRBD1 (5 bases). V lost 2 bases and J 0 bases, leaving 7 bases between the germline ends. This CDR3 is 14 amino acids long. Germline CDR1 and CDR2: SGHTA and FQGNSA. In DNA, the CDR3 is TGTGCCAGCAGCTTACAGGGCACTAACTATGGCTACACCTTC. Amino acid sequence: CASSLQGTNYGYTF.

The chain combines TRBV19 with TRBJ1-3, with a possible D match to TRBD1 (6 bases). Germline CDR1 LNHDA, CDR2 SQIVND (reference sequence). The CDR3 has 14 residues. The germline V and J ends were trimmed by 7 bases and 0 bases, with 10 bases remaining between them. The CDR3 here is CASTRQVSGNTIYF. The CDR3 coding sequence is TGTGCCAGTACAAGACAGGTCTCTGGAAACACCATATATTTT. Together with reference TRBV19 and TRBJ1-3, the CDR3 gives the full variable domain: DGGITQSPKYLFRKEGQNVTLSCEQNLNHDAMYWYRQDPGQGLRLIYYSQIVNDFQKGDIAEGYSVSREKKESFPLTVTSAQKNPTAFYLCASTRQVSGNTIYFGEGSWLTVV.

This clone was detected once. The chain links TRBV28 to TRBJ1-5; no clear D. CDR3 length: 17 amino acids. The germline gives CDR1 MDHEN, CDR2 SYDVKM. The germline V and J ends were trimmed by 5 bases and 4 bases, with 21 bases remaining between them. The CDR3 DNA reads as TGTGCCAGCAGTCCGAGACTCGCGACCGGAAAAAATCAGCCCCAGCATTTT. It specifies CASSPRLATGKNQPQHF. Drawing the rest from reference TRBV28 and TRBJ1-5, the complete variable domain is DVKVTQSSRYLVKRTGEKVFLECVQDMDHENMFWYRQDPGLGLRLIYFSYDVKMKEKGDIPEGYSVSREKKERFSLILESASTNQTSMYLCASSPRLATGKNQPQHFGDGTRLSIL.

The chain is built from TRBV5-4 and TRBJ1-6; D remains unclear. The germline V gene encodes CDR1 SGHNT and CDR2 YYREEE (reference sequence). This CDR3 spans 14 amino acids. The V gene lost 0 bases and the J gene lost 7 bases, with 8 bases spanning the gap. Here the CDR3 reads CASSLATANSPLHF. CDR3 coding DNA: TGTGCCAGCAGCTTGGCCACCGCGAATTCACCCCTCCACTTT.

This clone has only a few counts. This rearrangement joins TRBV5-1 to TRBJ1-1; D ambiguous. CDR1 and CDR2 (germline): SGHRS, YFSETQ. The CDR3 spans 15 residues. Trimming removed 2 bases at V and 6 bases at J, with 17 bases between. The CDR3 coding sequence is TGCGCCAGCAGCTTTCTGGCAATTGGGCCGGCTGAAGCTTTCTTT. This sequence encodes CASSFLAIGPAEAFF. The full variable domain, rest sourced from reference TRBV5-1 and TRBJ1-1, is KAGVTQTPRYLIKTRGQQVTLSCSPISGHRSVSWYQQTPGQGLQFLFEYFSETQRNKGNFPGRFSGRQFSNSRSEMNVSTLELGDSALYLCASSFLAIGPAEAFFGQGTRLTVV.

CDR3 in amino acids: CASSPEREHSYNEQFF. CDR3 nucleotides: TGCGCCAGCAGCCCGGAGCGGGAGCACTCCTACAATGAGCAGTTCTTC. V and J are TRBV4-3 and TRBJ2-1, with 8 bases fitting TRBD2. V shed 4 bases and J 0 bases; nucleotides not matched to a gene: 5. Germline CDR1 is LGHNA and CDR2 is YSLEER. This CDR3 has 16 amino acids.

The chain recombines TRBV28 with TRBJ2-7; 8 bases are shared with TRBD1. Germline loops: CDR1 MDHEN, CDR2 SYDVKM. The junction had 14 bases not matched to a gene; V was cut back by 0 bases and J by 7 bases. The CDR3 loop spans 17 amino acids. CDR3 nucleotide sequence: TGTGCCAGCAGTTTATGGGTGGACAGGGATAATGGGGGGGAGCAGTACTTC. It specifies CASSLWVDRDNGGEQYF. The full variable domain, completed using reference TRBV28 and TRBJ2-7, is DVKVTQSSRYLVKRTGEKVFLECVQDMDHENMFWYRQDPGLGLRLIYFSYDVKMKEKGDIPEGYSVSREKKERFSLILESASTNQTSMYLCASSLWVDRDNGGEQYFGPGTRLTVT.

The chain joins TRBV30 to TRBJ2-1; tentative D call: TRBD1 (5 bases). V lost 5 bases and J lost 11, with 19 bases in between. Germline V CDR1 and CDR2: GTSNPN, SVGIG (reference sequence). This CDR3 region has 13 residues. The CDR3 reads CAWGAAAGQKQFF. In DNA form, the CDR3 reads TGTGCCTGGGGGGCCGCCGCCGGCCAAAAGCAGTTCTTC.

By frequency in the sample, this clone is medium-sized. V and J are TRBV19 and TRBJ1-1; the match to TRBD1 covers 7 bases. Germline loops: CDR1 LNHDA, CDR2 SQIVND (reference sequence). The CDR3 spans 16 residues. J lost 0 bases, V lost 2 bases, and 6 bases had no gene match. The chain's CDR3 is CASSIIVDRMNTEAFF. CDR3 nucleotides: TGTGCCAGTAGTATAATCGTGGACAGGATGAACACTGAAGCTTTCTTT.

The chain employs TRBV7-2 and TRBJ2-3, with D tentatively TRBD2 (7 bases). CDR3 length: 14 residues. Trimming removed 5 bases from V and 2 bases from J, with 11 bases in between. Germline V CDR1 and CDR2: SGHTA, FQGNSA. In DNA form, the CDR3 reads TGTGCCAGCAGCGGGCGGGGGCCCACAGATACGCAGTATTTT. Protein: CASSGRGPTDTQYF.

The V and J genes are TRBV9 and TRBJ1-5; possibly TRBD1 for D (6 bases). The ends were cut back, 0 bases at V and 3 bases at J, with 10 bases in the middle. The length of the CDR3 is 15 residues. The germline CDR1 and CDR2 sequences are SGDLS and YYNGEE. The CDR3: CASSVAGDPNQPQHF. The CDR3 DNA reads TGTGCCAGCAGCGTAGCAGGGGACCCCAATCAGCCCCAGCATTTT.

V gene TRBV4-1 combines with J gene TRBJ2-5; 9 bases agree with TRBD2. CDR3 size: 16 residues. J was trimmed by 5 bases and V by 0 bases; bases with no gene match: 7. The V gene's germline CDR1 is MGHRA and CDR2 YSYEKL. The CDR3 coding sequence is TGCGCCAGCAGCCAAGATCGGCTAGCGGGATGGGAGACCCAGTACTTC. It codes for CASSQDRLAGWETQYF.